The present entry profiles one T cell receptor (beta chain) with its context. The antigen is unknown. Specified time point: cycle 4 day 1 (C4D1), after 6 weeks of nivolumab. Each and every patient relapsed after autologous stem cell transplantation, and patients got differing brentuximab vedotin exposure. The data stem from a study of PD-1 blockade in classical Hodgkin lymphoma. Whole-study context: It was nivolumab at 3 mg/kg, given intravenously every 2 weeks, that patients received.

Using immunoSEQ multiplex PCR, the repertoire was profiled, and TCRdb retains in-frame clones only, with some absent. The sample has some 19,000 clones, 80% seen once. The germline CDR1 and CDR2 sequences are SEHNR and FQNEAQ (reference sequence). The CDR3 is made up of 16 amino acids. Losses at the gene ends were 1 base for V and 5 bases for J; bases not matched to a gene: 6. Whole-study results and caveats: CD4+ TCR diversity rose significantly by C4D1, and CD8+ TCR diversity did not.

The receptor was derived from a human donor with classical Hodgkin lymphoma. The sequenced sample was peripheral blood mononuclear cells (PBMCs), obtained before the fourth cycle of nivolumab. The chain employs TRBV7-9 and TRBJ2-5, with 11 bases that match TRBD2. CDR3 nucleotide sequence: TGTGCCAGCAGCTTAGGGCTAGCGGGGGGTCTTGAGACCCAGTACTTC. This encodes CASSLGLAGGLETQYF.